These T cell receptor beta chains were read from a single sample in a study of cytomegalovirus exposure and HLA in healthy donors. Only in-frame clones appear in the TCRdb table, and some are missing; sequencing was by immunoSEQ multiplex PCR. The profile shows 35,000 to 55,000 clones, approximately 60% of them singletons. The source material was PBMCs. The receptors shown here come from a human donor in good health. Both conserved end residues are part of each CDR3. A D gene is named only where the DNA matches it firmly. Clone size is stated in some rows and not others, as once, few, many or a class when expanded.

TRBV2	.	.	TRBJ2-7	CASSFRDTYEQYF	TGTGCCAGCAGTTTCCGGGACACCTACGAGCAGTACTTC
TRBV6-6	.	TRBD2	TRBJ2-5	CASSGGAETQYF	TGTGCCAGCAGCGGGGGGGCAGAGACCCAGTACTTC
TRBV4-1	.	.	TRBJ2-7	CASSQRRGAPYEQYF	TGCGCCAGCAGCCAACGGCGGGGAGCCCCCTACGAGCAGTACTTC
TRBV9	.	TRBD1	TRBJ1-4	CASSEWATGGGEKLFF	TGTGCCAGCAGCGAGTGGGCTACAGGGGGCGGTGAAAAACTGTTTTTT
TRBV2	few	TRBD2	TRBJ2-5	CASSLGGGQETQYF	TGTGCCAGCAGTTTGGGGGGGGGACAAGAGACCCAGTACTTC
TRBV6-4	.	TRBD1	TRBJ1-5	CASSPQGDQPQHF	TGTGCCAGCAGTCCCCAGGGGGATCAGCCCCAGCATTTT
TRBV7-9	.	TRBD1	TRBJ1-2	CASSSDRYRGYTF	TGTGCCAGCAGCTCGGACAGGTATCGGGGCTACACCTTC
TRBV20-1	.	.	TRBJ2-7	CSATTYEQYF	TGCAGTGCTACAACCTACGAGCAGTACTTC
TRBV4-2	.	TRBD1	TRBJ2-3	CASSKEPDRGTDTQYF	TGTGCCAGCAGCAAAGAACCGGACAGGGGCACAGATACGCAGTATTTT
TRBV7-9	.	.	TRBJ2-7	CASSLGANTYEQYF	TGTGCCAGCAGCTTAGGGGCTAACACCTACGAGCAGTACTTC
TRBV19	.	TRBD1	TRBJ2-7	CASRGQGRTYEQYF	TGTGCCAGTAGAGGACAGGGTAGGACTTACGAGCAGTACTTC
TRBV28	.	TRBD1	TRBJ1-3	CASSLGGQRGNTIYF	TGTGCCAGCAGTTTAGGGGGACAGAGAGGAAACACCATATATTTT
TRBV5-1	.	.	TRBJ2-7	CASSWEDRQYEQYF	TGCGCCAGCAGCTGGGAGGACAGGCAGTACGAGCAGTACTTC
TRBV5-1	.	.	TRBJ2-1	CASSLGLTYNEQFF	TGCGCCAGCAGCTTGGGCCTAACCTACAATGAGCAGTTCTTC
TRBV19	few	.	TRBJ1-5	CASSLTPYSNQPQHF	TGTGCCAGTAGCCTGACACCTTATAGCAATCAGCCCCAGCATTTT
TRBV30	.	TRBD1	TRBJ1-6	CAWSGQGHSPLHF	TGTGCCTGGAGTGGACAGGGTCATTCACCCCTCCACTTT
TRBV2	.	TRBD1	TRBJ1-2	CASSGFRQGASGYTF	TGTGCCAGCTCCGGTTTCAGACAGGGGGCTTCTGGCTACACCTTC
TRBV30	.	.	TRBJ1-3	CAWSVGGNSGNTIYF	TGTGCCTGGAGTGTAGGGGGAAACTCTGGAAACACCATATATTTT
TRBV7-9	.	.	TRBJ1-1	CASSYLTVNTEAFF	TGTGCCAGCAGCTACTTAACAGTAAACACTGAAGCTTTCTTT
TRBV6-6	.	.	TRBJ1-5	CASSYLTGNQPQHF	TGTGCCAGCAGTTACTTAACAGGGAATCAGCCCCAGCATTTT
TRBV5-1	.	.	TRBJ2-7	CASRPQNDFRSSYEQYF	TGCGCCAGCAGACCCCAAAACGACTTTCGAAGCTCCTACGAGCAGTACTTC
TRBV5-4	.	.	TRBJ1-3	CASSLPGGEAAGNTIYF	TGTGCCAGCAGCTTGCCTGGCGGGGAAGCGGCAGGAAACACCATATATTTT
TRBV2	.	.	TRBJ1-2	CASRQYNYGYTF	TGTGCCAGCAGACAGTATAACTATGGCTACACCTTC
TRBV28	few	TRBD1	TRBJ2-7	CASNLGQGVVGQYF	TGTGCCAGCAACCTCGGACAGGGGGTAGTTGGTCAGTACTTC
TRBV7-9	once	.	TRBJ1-2	CASSARDLRSGYTF	TGTGCCAGCAGCGCGAGGGACTTACGGTCTGGCTACACCTTC
TRBV13	once	.	TRBJ1-1	CASSLGFVNTEAFF	TGTGCCAGCAGCTTAGGCTTTGTAAACACTGAAGCTTTCTTT